This entry describes one T cell receptor beta chain. Which antigen it targets is not known. Per-nucleotide qualities are absent, and no much larger clonotype sits a single base away. The library relied on the immunoSEQ multiplex PCR assay. For the multiplex PCR, a mixture combining 60 forward primers for TCR Vbeta segments and 13 reverse primers for TCR Jbeta segments was used. The CDR3 region of rearranged TCR beta genes was amplified from genomic DNA with a multiplex PCR assay. Amplified TCR beta libraries were sequenced as 87-base-pair reads on the Illumina HiSeq System. Under the source paper's analysis protocol: A later analysis counted approximately 74 million unique TCR beta chains across the 666 repertoires, and 9 million to 14 million of these chains were shared by at least two donors. Raw reads were error-corrected and collapsed into unique sequences with a nearest-neighbor algorithm that merged closely related sequences to remove PCR and sequencing errors. CDR3 sequences were aligned to IMGT reference sequences to assign V, D and J gene segments. For a sequence to be retained, a match of at least six nucleotides was required to both a V gene segment and a J gene segment. A rearrangement counted as productive if the CDR3 had no stop codons and remained in frame with V and J, and every other rearrangement counted as non-productive. Following IMGT convention, CDR3 was defined as the stretch from the second conserved V-encoded cysteine to the conserved J-encoded phenylalanine. The earlier analysis of about 500 of the donors excluded sequences that lacked an unambiguous match to a single V gene segment. In an earlier analysis of 450 to 700 of the donors, V segments were called functional above 56.7% productive rearrangements and were called segregating when the between-donor standard deviation exceeded 5%. A statistical classification framework was built to diagnose cytomegalovirus status from the catalog of TCR beta chain sequences. A later analysis assigned V and J genes by comparing TCR nucleotide sequences with IMGT/GENE-DB human TR gene sequences. Using the TCRdist pipeline, a later analysis assigned CDR3 sequences along with most-parsimonious VDJ recombination scenarios. In a later analysis, each TCR beta chain was defined by its CDR3 amino acid sequence together with its V-gene family, and reads lacking a unique V-gene family were excluded. In a later analysis, approximately 590 highly shared, low-generation-probability nucleotide sequences were removed to address suspected cross-contamination and a sequencing artifact. A later analysis calculated a clonal expansion index for each public chain from normalized within-repertoire ranks of inferred template counts. Generation probabilities in a later analysis came from a VDJ recombination model fitted to out-of-frame rearrangements, and those results were checked against IGoR. Hypergeometric tests were used in a later analysis to score TCR-TCR, TCR-HLA and TCR-CMV co-occurrence, with a repertoire-size bias correction applied to the TCR pairs. False discovery rates were estimated in a later analysis by permuting HLA or CMV assignments 20 times. In a later analysis, co-occurring TCRs were grouped with DBSCAN, and TCRdist sequence similarity was added when clustering was performed within HLA-allele-positive subsets. Repertoires with fewer than 30,000 or more than 120,000 public chains, plus five repertoires with anomalous nucleotide sharing, were excluded from co-occurrence clustering. TCRdb's version of the immuneACCESS table is confined to in-frame rearrangements and falls short of the full clone set. An unresolved V gene accounts for under half of the shortfall where checked; the remainder is of unknown origin. V and J calls and clone size are given by that table; D and trimming were obtained from the DNA. This sample lists about 170,000 clones; 84% were detected once. The ten largest account for under 5% of the sample.

The cohort consisted of 600 or so healthy bone marrow donors. At the time of sampling, all cohort members were nominally healthy, though unrecorded immune exposures were likely present. The donor tested CMV seronegative, placing the donor among the approximately 400 seronegative members of the cohort. A peripheral blood sample was provided by each donor, and peripheral blood mononuclear cells were used for TCR beta sequencing. The Qiagen DNeasy Blood Extraction Kit was used to extract genomic DNA from the blood cell samples. The data derive from a study of cytomegalovirus exposure and HLA in healthy donors (dated by TCRdb to about 2017). At the level of the whole study: In an earlier analysis of several hundred of the donors, about 270 Gb of sequence data and just under 120 million unique TCR beta sequences from 150 million to 200 million T cells were reported. Among the roughly 400 genotyped donors, under 90% belonged to the genetic ancestry cluster associated with self-reported Caucasian donors. The study aimed to test whether signatures of past pathogen exposure could be identified by cataloging public T cell receptors. The later analysis used no new phenotypic data to find candidate immune exposures, relying instead on TCR beta sequences and their occurrence across donors. To study patterns of TCR occurrence, a later analysis re-analyzed previously published TCR beta repertoires from 666 donors and added high-resolution HLA genotyping. Every discovery cohort repertoire had been produced on one sequencing platform. The number of donors typed differed by locus, with roughly 620-630 for A, B, C, DRB1 and DQB1, roughly 520 for DQA1, over 600 for DPA1, and around 450 for DPB1. Donor age, sex, ethnicity and CMV serostatus were compiled alongside the repertoire data. Genome-wide SNP genotypes for about 65% of the 666 donors were used in a later genetic analysis, which treated that subset as a discovery cohort. An earlier analysis of approximately 500 of the donors applied high-throughput TCR beta sequencing to assess whether each TCR beta V gene segment acted as functional or pseudogenic. Across 398 genotyped donors of the cohort, an average of approximately 200,000 unique TCR beta nucleotide sequences per donor were sequenced, and approximately 17% of those sequences were non-productive. To predict cytomegalovirus infection status, the study combined high-throughput TCR immunosequencing, statistical association of individual TCRs with disease status, and machine learning. About 310 gigabases of sequencing data and tens of millions of unique TCR sequences were included in an early release covering around 600 HLA-typed donors. Because of strong linkage in the cohort, four or five DR-DQ haplotypes were treated as single units for association and clustering. HLA typing covered class I and class II loci at four-digit resolution. The study used immunosequencing to profile the T cell repertoires of 670 or so subjects and linked those repertoires to cytomegalovirus serostatus. In addition to the first cohort of 666 subjects, a separate validation cohort of 100 to 150 different subjects was used. Findings and caveats that apply to the study as a whole: In a later analysis, the rate of TCR association differed among HLA loci, with DRB1 alleles having the most associated TCRs and HLA-C alleles having the fewest. According to a later genetic analysis, donors in an Asian-associated ancestry cluster had fewer N-insertions in productive TCRs than the approximately 670-donor mean. The earlier analysis of approximately 560 of the donors excluded about 16 rarely observed V segments, including chromosome 9 orphons, because counts were too low. According to a later analysis, most CMV-associated TCR beta chains appeared to be HLA-restricted, and the HLA associations seemed to be driven largely by CMV exposure. Correlated functional status among segregating V segments might be attributable to linkage disequilibrium, but an unknown experimental factor could not be ruled out. CMV serostatus was the only immune exposure information available for the cohort. In a later analysis, HLA-associated TCR beta chains showed more clonal expansion and lower generation probabilities than non-associated chains that were equally common. Only TCR beta chains were sequenced in this cohort, and the absence of alpha or paired-chain data limited detectable features. Broadly in line with IMGT annotations, most TCR beta V segments showed up in productive rearrangements about 87% or about 30% of the time in an earlier analysis of 450 to 600 of the donors. In vitro tests confirmed that three of the cytomegalovirus-associated TCR beta chains recognize cytomegalovirus antigens. Cytomegalovirus status was reported to be diagnosed by the classifier with high specificity and sensitivity in both the original and validation cohorts. The 87-base-pair reads could not distinguish some IMGT-functional V segments, including TRBV6-2 and TRBV6-3, so those segments were excluded. The presence/absence analyses assumed that sequencing depth was roughly uniform across donors, and that assumption may not be true. A further reported finding was that TCR beta sequences accurately predicted the HLA-A and HLA-B alleles for most subjects in the first cohort. In a later genetic analysis, a missense DCLRE1C variant was associated with V-gene and J-gene trimming of TCR beta chains, and the association was replicated in an independent cohort. Because HLA typing was missing for some donors at each locus, association tests included only the typed subset. Several of the top co-occurrence clusters appeared to be linked to parvovirus B19, influenza, CMV and Epstein-Barr virus, according to a later analysis. A cluster of highly shared sequence variants was judged likely to represent a technical artifact of the sequencing pipeline. Most TCR sequences were observed very rarely across donors, whereas some public TCRs were present in many individuals. Specific HLA alleles were associated with some 15,000 TCR beta sequences at a false discovery rate of 0.05 in a later analysis. The authors suggested that the approach could potentially be generalized to other disease states and immunological phenotypes. In the study, 150 to 200 TCR beta chains were listed as associated with cytomegalovirus. Assigning TCR associations to individual alleles was difficult when HLA alleles, especially DR and DQ, strongly co-occurred.

Germline trimming amounts to 9 bases on V and 5 bases on J, with 9 as the count of junction bases outside the gene matches. The CDR3 measures 13 amino acids from cysteine to phenylalanine. The DNA shown is the 39-base CDR3, in frame from base 1. Sequences MNHEY (CDR1) and SVGAGI (CDR2) are obtained from the germline V gene. Sequencing was carried out using PBMCs. The chain is encoded by TRBV6-5 joined to TRBJ1-2; TRBD1 agrees with 7 junctional bases. The sequence came from a man aged 18 to 29 in good health and CMV-seronegative. The CDR3 corresponds to CASYRGKGYGYTF. Here is the DNA: TGTGCCAGTTACAGGGGAAAGGGGTATGGCTACACCTTC.